A selection of T cell receptor beta chains follows, all from one sample in a study of T cell responses to AZD1222 COVID-19 vaccine. This table comes from immunoSEQ multiplex PCR, and its TCRdb copy is limited to in-frame clones, with some not included. The sample includes more than 100,000 clones, about 90% of them seen just once. The sequences come from peripheral blood, collected on day 0 of AZD1222 vaccination. The receptors come from an adult in good health. Each CDR3 is given with its conserved first and last residue. Each record gives: D gene, V gene, clone size, J gene, CDR3 DNA, CDR3 protein. D genes are given only for firm matches. Rows give clone size only sometimes, using once, few, many, or a class for an expanded clone.

d_call: -
v_call: TRBV14
clone_size: -
j_call: TRBJ1-5
cdr3_nt: TGTGCCAGCAGCCAAGAAATCTTTTGGCTCAGCAATCAGCCCCAGCATTTT
cdr3_aa: CASSQEIFWLSNQPQHF

d_call: -
v_call: TRBV9
clone_size: -
j_call: TRBJ2-1
cdr3_nt: TGTGCCAGCAGCGTGGAGTGGGCTAGAGAGCAGTTCTTC
cdr3_aa: CASSVEWAREQFF

d_call: -
v_call: TRBV7-6
clone_size: once
j_call: TRBJ1-2
cdr3_nt: TGTGCCAGCAGCCGAGATCAGGGGACCTATGGCTACACCTTC
cdr3_aa: CASSRDQGTYGYTF

d_call: TRBD1
v_call: TRBV28
clone_size: -
j_call: TRBJ2-3
cdr3_nt: TGTGCCAGCAGTCGAATTTCCACGACAGGGAAAAGGATAACAGATACGCAGTATTTT
cdr3_aa: CASSRISTTGKRITDTQYF

d_call: -
v_call: TRBV18
clone_size: -
j_call: TRBJ2-6
cdr3_nt: TGTGCCAGCTCACAGGGCCTTGGGGCCAACGTCCTGACTTTC
cdr3_aa: CASSQGLGANVLTF

d_call: -
v_call: TRBV6-2/TRBV6-3
clone_size: -
j_call: TRBJ2-2
cdr3_nt: TGTGCCAGCAGTTACCACTACCGGGGGACCGGGGAGCTGTTTTTT
cdr3_aa: CASSYHYRGTGELFF

d_call: TRBD1
v_call: TRBV18
clone_size: -
j_call: TRBJ2-6
cdr3_nt: TGTGCCAGCTCACTTGGACAGGAGGTTAATGGGGCCAACGTCCTGACTTTC
cdr3_aa: CASSLGQEVNGANVLTF

d_call: TRBD1
v_call: TRBV5-5
clone_size: once
j_call: TRBJ1-4
cdr3_nt: TGTGCCAGTACCGACAGGGCGGAGACAATTTTTGATGAAAAACTGTTTTTT
cdr3_aa: CASTDRAETIFDEKLFF

d_call: TRBD1
v_call: TRBV10-3
clone_size: -
j_call: TRBJ1-5
cdr3_nt: TGTGCCATCAGTGAAGGGGGGACAGGGGATCAGCCCCAGCATTTT
cdr3_aa: CAISEGGTGDQPQHF

d_call: -
v_call: TRBV18
clone_size: -
j_call: TRBJ2-7
cdr3_nt: TGTGCCAGCTCACCCCCCAACCGGGACAACTCCTACGAGCAGTACTTC
cdr3_aa: CASSPPNRDNSYEQYF

d_call: -
v_call: TRBV12-3/TRBV12-4
clone_size: -
j_call: TRBJ2-7
cdr3_nt: TGTGCCAGCAGTTTGAGAAGCGACGAGCAGTACTTC
cdr3_aa: CASSLRSDEQYF

d_call: -
v_call: TRBV2
clone_size: -
j_call: TRBJ1-1
cdr3_nt: TGTGCCAGCAGCCCAGAGTTACAAGGCACTGAAGCTTTCTTT
cdr3_aa: CASSPELQGTEAFF

d_call: TRBD1
v_call: TRBV5-1
clone_size: -
j_call: TRBJ1-2
cdr3_nt: TGCGCCAGCAGCCCAGGGACAGCCAGCTATGGCTACACCTTC
cdr3_aa: CASSPGTASYGYTF

d_call: TRBD2
v_call: TRBV3-1/TRBV3-2
clone_size: -
j_call: TRBJ2-1
cdr3_nt: TGTGCCAGCAGCCCACCCCGCAGCGGGGGGGCGGGTGAGCAGTTCTTC
cdr3_aa: CASSPPRSGGAGEQFF

d_call: -
v_call: TRBV7-9
clone_size: -
j_call: TRBJ2-1
cdr3_nt: TGTGCCAGCAGCGTCCTTGGGCCCTACAATGAGCAGTTCTTC
cdr3_aa: CASSVLGPYNEQFF

d_call: TRBD2
v_call: TRBV19
clone_size: -
j_call: TRBJ2-6
cdr3_nt: TGTGCCAGTAGTTCCGCGCGAGCGGGGGGGCTATATGGGGCCAACGTCCTGACTTTC
cdr3_aa: CASSSARAGGLYGANVLTF

d_call: -
v_call: TRBV19
clone_size: -
j_call: TRBJ1-2
cdr3_nt: TGTGCCAGTAGTATGAGGACCAACTATGGCTACACCTTC
cdr3_aa: CASSMRTNYGYTF

d_call: -
v_call: TRBV12-3/TRBV12-4
clone_size: once
j_call: TRBJ2-5
cdr3_nt: TGTGCCAGCAGACAGACAGGGAGGGAGACCCAGTACTTC
cdr3_aa: CASRQTGRETQYF

d_call: TRBD1
v_call: TRBV11-2
clone_size: -
j_call: TRBJ1-3
cdr3_nt: TGTGCCAGCAGCTGGGACAGGGGGCCATACACCATATATTTT
cdr3_aa: CASSWDRGPYTIYF

d_call: -
v_call: TRBV19
clone_size: -
j_call: TRBJ2-2
cdr3_nt: TGTGCCAGTAGCCCCAACAGGGTGGGGAACACCGGGGAGCTGTTTTTT
cdr3_aa: CASSPNRVGNTGELFF

d_call: -
v_call: TRBV7-2
clone_size: -
j_call: TRBJ1-6
cdr3_nt: TGTGCCAGCGACGTAGGGGGGGGAATAGGTTCACCCCTCCACTTT
cdr3_aa: CASDVGGGIGSPLHF

d_call: TRBD1
v_call: TRBV11-3
clone_size: once
j_call: TRBJ2-3
cdr3_nt: TGTGCCAGCAGCCCAAGGGACAGCAATACGCAGTATTTT
cdr3_aa: CASSPRDSNTQYF

d_call: TRBD1
v_call: TRBV7-2
clone_size: -
j_call: TRBJ1-5
cdr3_nt: TGTGCCAGCAGCGTCAGGGGGGTCGGGCAGCCCCAGCATTTT
cdr3_aa: CASSVRGVGQPQHF

d_call: TRBD2
v_call: TRBV4-1
clone_size: -
j_call: TRBJ2-1
cdr3_nt: TGCGCCAGCAGCCAAGAATTAGGGACTAGCGGGTACAATGGGCAGTTCTTC
cdr3_aa: CASSQELGTSGYNGQFF

d_call: TRBD1
v_call: TRBV4-3
clone_size: once
j_call: TRBJ2-1
cdr3_nt: TGCGCCAGCAGCCAAGACAGGGGGAGTTACAATGAGCAGTTCTTC
cdr3_aa: CASSQDRGSYNEQFF

d_call: -
v_call: TRBV7-6
clone_size: -
j_call: TRBJ1-5
cdr3_nt: TGTGCCAGCAGCTTAGGTGTGACAGGCGTCAATAGCAATCAGCCCCAGCATTTT
cdr3_aa: CASSLGVTGVNSNQPQHF

d_call: -
v_call: TRBV28
clone_size: -
j_call: TRBJ2-5
cdr3_nt: TGTGCCGCTTATGGCCGGGAGACCCAGTACTTC
cdr3_aa: CAAYGRETQYF

d_call: -
v_call: TRBV5-1
clone_size: -
j_call: TRBJ1-6
cdr3_nt: TGCGCCAGCAGCTTGGTTTCGGGCAGGGGAAGTAGATCACCCCTCCACTTT
cdr3_aa: CASSLVSGRGSRSPLHF

d_call: -
v_call: TRBV4-1
clone_size: -
j_call: TRBJ2-1
cdr3_nt: TGCGCCAGCAGCCAAGTTCTGGGCAGGTTGGGCCTTGGTGACAATGAGCAGTTCTTC
cdr3_aa: CASSQVLGRLGLGDNEQFF

d_call: -
v_call: TRBV5-1
clone_size: -
j_call: TRBJ2-2
cdr3_nt: TGCGCCAGCAGCTTGGTGGGGGAAACCGGGGAGCTGTTTTTT
cdr3_aa: CASSLVGETGELFF

d_call: TRBD1
v_call: TRBV2
clone_size: -
j_call: TRBJ1-3
cdr3_nt: TGTGCCAGGCCCGGGACAGGGGGCGTCTTCTCTGGAAACACCATATATTTT
cdr3_aa: CARPGTGGVFSGNTIYF

d_call: -
v_call: TRBV18
clone_size: -
j_call: TRBJ1-3
cdr3_nt: TGTGCCAGCTCCCAGGGATCTGGAAACACCATATATTTT
cdr3_aa: CASSQGSGNTIYF

d_call: TRBD1
v_call: TRBV3-1/TRBV3-2
clone_size: -
j_call: TRBJ1-5
cdr3_nt: TGTGCCAGCAGCCCCGGGACAGGGGGTCAGCCCCAGCATTTT
cdr3_aa: CASSPGTGGQPQHF

d_call: -
v_call: TRBV7-9
clone_size: -
j_call: TRBJ1-2
cdr3_nt: TGTGCCAGCAGCCTAAGTAGTGGACTCTATGGCTACACCTTC
cdr3_aa: CASSLSSGLYGYTF

d_call: TRBD1
v_call: TRBV30
clone_size: -
j_call: TRBJ1-2
cdr3_nt: TGTGCTTTGACAGGGAGGGACTATGGCTACACCTTC
cdr3_aa: CALTGRDYGYTF

d_call: -
v_call: TRBV4-1
clone_size: -
j_call: TRBJ1-2
cdr3_nt: TGCGCCAGCAGCCCTAACAGGCACGGTAAGGGCTATGGCTACACCTTC
cdr3_aa: CASSPNRHGKGYGYTF

d_call: TRBD2
v_call: TRBV18
clone_size: -
j_call: TRBJ2-5
cdr3_nt: TGTGCCAGCTCACCAGTTTCGGGAGGCTGGCAAGAGACCCAGTACTTC
cdr3_aa: CASSPVSGGWQETQYF

d_call: -
v_call: TRBV6-1
clone_size: once
j_call: TRBJ2-3
cdr3_nt: TGTGCCAGCAGTGATCCGTTCTCGAGTCCGGGGGGCACAGATACGCAGTATTTT
cdr3_aa: CASSDPFSSPGGTDTQYF

d_call: TRBD2
v_call: TRBV2
clone_size: -
j_call: TRBJ2-5
cdr3_nt: TGTGCCAGCGCGGGGGGGGAGACCCAGTACTTC
cdr3_aa: CASAGGETQYF